This T cell receptor (beta chain) appears in the sequencing data of a study of CD8+CD57+ T cells in acquired aplastic anemia (dated by TCRdb to between 2017 and 2018). Background on the whole study: Extracted DNA from sorted CD4+ and CD8+ cells averaged about 3.4 ug, ranging from about 0.2 to 30 ug. CD8+CD57+ expansion was defined as a frequency above the mean frequency observed in healthy subjects.

The junction carries 8 bases between V and J, which are trimmed by 5 bases and 7 bases respectively. The CDR3 covers 11 residues, taking in both the cysteine and the phenylalanine. The retained sequence is limited to the CDR3, 33 bases, with the frame set at the first base. CDR1 SGHTA and CDR2 FQGNSA were looked up in the germline V gene. Profiling of TCR beta VDJ combinations and CDR3 sequences used genomic DNA as the template. An Illumina HiSeq 2000 was used for TCR repertoire sequencing. Per the source publication's procedure: Repertoire assessment relied on Simpson's diversity index, CDR3 size and DJ length profiles, and TRBV/TRBJ rearrangement plots. The most abundant DNA sequence in the deep sequencing data was defined as the immunodominant clone. CDR3 amino acid sequences were checked for sharing across subjects and were also compared against the VDJdb database and published repertoires. TCRdb handled the public reads itself, with Q25 trimming in fastp and clone calling in MiXCR, and kept productive beta chains. For every CDR3 protein sequence, its rows merge into one entry that carries the most common genes and DNA. TCRdb's processing, not the authors' own work, is the source of the V and J calls. For this sample there are 450,000 to 600,000 distinct CDR3 sequences; around 32% appear just once. Jointly, the top ten make up 0.7% to 1% of the sample.

This clonotype was found many times. Its antigen has not been determined. No base-level quality is on record; no much larger clone is a single base apart. Here is what the overall study found, with its caveats: Approximately 31 CD8+ CDR3 sequences were found in both patients and controls but appeared to be highly expressed in patients and within the immunodominant clones of the patients. CD8+ Simpson's diversity did not differ significantly between patients and healthy controls (P=0.060).

Patients chosen for sequencing had shown expansion of CD8+CD57+ cells by flow cytometry. Every patient had severe acquired aplastic anemia, diagnosed using the International Study of Aplastic Anemia and Agranulocytosis and Camitta criteria. No patient had received any therapy when blood was sampled. In this study, sorted CD4+ and CD8+ T cells from the blood of healthy subjects and of severe aplastic anemia patients had their TCR repertoires deep-sequenced. Patients were enrolled under clinicaltrials.gov protocols 00001620, 01623167, 00001397, 00071045, 00081523 and 00961064 in the USA. Ficoll-Paque density gradient centrifugation was used to isolate peripheral blood mononuclear cells. Before DNA was extracted, CD4+ and CD8+ T cells were sorted using either FACS or magnetic beads.

The receptor chain draws on TRBV7-2 and TRBJ2-5; the D gene is unclear. The specimen sequenced was sorted CD4+, CD8+, or CD8+CD57+ T cells (not recorded which) from PBMCs. The source of this sequence is a human donor with aplastic anemia. The DNA is TGTGCCAGCAGCCCGGGTGGGACCCAGTACTTC. The encoded protein is CASSPGGTQYF.